This note documents a single T cell receptor beta chain sequence. Germline-derived CDR1 and CDR2 are LNHDA and SQIVND (reference sequence). V gave up 3 bases and J gave up 0 bases; unmatched junction bases: 6. The CDR3 is 16 amino acids. This sample is part of a study of T cell changes during pregnancy in multiple sclerosis. Data came from immunoSEQ multiplex PCR; TCRdb stores just in-frame clones and leaves some out. This table has 40,000 to 50,000 clones, approximately 90% appearing once. The sample here was CD4+ T cells from peripheral blood mononuclear cells, taken in the first trimester of pregnancy. The sequence derives from a female donor with multiple sclerosis, enrolled in a pregnancy study. The chain employs TRBV19 and TRBJ1-2, with 8 bases that match TRBD1. The CDR3 loop is CASSIRQGRANYGYTF. The CDR3 bases are TGTGCCAGTAGTATCAGACAGGGGAGGGCTAACTATGGCTACACCTTC.